A single sample is the source of the 3 T cell receptor beta chains below, sequenced in a study of a mutant IDH1 vaccine in newly diagnosed glioma. These receptors have no identified antigens. Sequencing used immunoSEQ multiplex PCR; TCRdb keeps in-frame clones, though not all of them. Found here are roughly 50,000 clones, 82% of them singletons; the top ten hold approximately 3.3%. Stated time point: week 5, during vaccination. In the vaccine, a single dose held 300 ug of the mutant IDH1 20-mer peptide, along with topical imiquimod. Sequencing was performed on PBMCs, taken from a glioma patient whose treatment included an IDH1 peptide vaccine. The source is a woman aged 18-35 years with glioma. Some clones in this sample may be carry-over from other donors' samples.

This CDR3 reads CASSLTGEGEKLFF. CDR3 coding DNA: TGCGCCAGCAGCTTGACAGGAGAAGGTGAAAAACTGTTTTTT. The chain uses TRBV5-1 and TRBJ1-4; TRBD1 is a possible D gene (5 bases). The CDR3 is 14 amino acids. V lost 1 base and J lost 7, with 11 bases in between. Germline V gives CDR1 SGHRS, CDR2 YFSETQ. The entire variable domain, with the rest obtained from reference TRBV5-1 and TRBJ1-4, is as follows: KAGVTQTPRYLIKTRGQQVTLSCSPISGHRSVSWYQQTPGQGLQFLFEYFSETQRNKGNFPGRFSGRQFSNSRSEMNVSTLELGDSALYLCASSLTGEGEKLFFGSGTQLSVL.

The chain joins TRBV14 to TRBJ1-5, with 7 bases matching TRBD1. V shed 6 bases and J 9 bases; nucleotides not matched to a gene: 14. CDR3 length: 15 amino acids. Germline V gene sequence: CDR1 SGHDN, CDR2 FVKESK. The CDR3 DNA is TGTGCCAGCAGTCTAGGGGGCAGGGCCTACGGGCCCCAGCATTTT. Protein product: CASSLGGRAYGPQHF. Full variable domain (remainder filled in from reference TRBV14 and TRBJ1-5): EAGVTQFPSHSVIEKGQTVTLRCDPISGHDNLYWYRRVMGKEIKFLLHFVKESKQDESGMPNNRFLAERTGGTYSTLKVQPAELEDSGVYFCASSLGGRAYGPQHFGDGTRLSIL.

The chain has TRBV2 and TRBJ2-7, with 9 nucleotides matching TRBD1. CDR1 and CDR2 (germline): SNHLY, FYNNEI. The CDR3 runs 14 residues. The V gene end was trimmed by 5 bases and the J gene end by 5 bases; junction bases not matched to a gene: 7. CDR3 region: CASSPGTGYNEQYF. DNA of the CDR3: TGTGCCAGCAGTCCCGGGACAGGGTACAACGAGCAGTACTTC.